The next 29 T cell receptor beta chains were all read from a single sample in a study of monozygotic twins with inflammatory bowel disease. TCRdb re-called the 5' RACE reads and catalogs CDR3 proteins one per entry, DNA excluded. The record lists some 330,000 distinct CDR3 sequences, of which the ten most abundant hold over 5%. The sequencing sample was made of blood. These receptors all come from a human donor with ulcerative colitis or Crohn's disease, or a healthy co-twin of an affected twin (not recorded which).

The chain uses TRBV12-3 or TRBV12-4 and TRBJ2-3; TCRdb calls TRBD2, which cannot be checked without DNA. CDR3 size: 16 residues. CDR3 sequence reads: CASSEALEGLTDTQYF.

V gene TRBV27 combines with J gene TRBJ2-1. CDR1 is MNHEY, CDR2 SMNVEV, per germline (reference sequence). The CDR3 extends over 11 amino acids. This CDR3 reads CASSMRSEQFF.

The J gene is TRBJ1-4, the V gene TRBV7-9; TCRdb reports TRBD1, a call that lacks DNA to check it against. The CDR3 is 15 amino acids. Germline loops: CDR1 SEHNR, CDR2 FQNEAQ (reference sequence). The CDR3 sequence: CASSPGTGANEKLFF.

The J gene is TRBJ1-2, the V gene TRBV6-2 or TRBV6-3; there is no DNA to check the TCRdb D call of TRBD1. CDR3 length: 13 amino acids. The germline V gene has CDR1 MNHEY and CDR2 SVGEGT. The CDR3 protein is CASSTGQEEGYTF.

The V call is TRBV20-1, the J call TRBJ2-3; TCRdb gives TRBD1 as the D gene, but with no DNA this cannot be confirmed. Germline CDR1 is DFQATT and CDR2 is SNEGSKA (reference sequence). The CDR3 covers 15 residues. CDR3 in amino acids: CSAHRGQANTDTQYF.

The CDR3 spells CATSDPQGAEQFF. The V and J genes are TRBV24-1 and TRBJ2-1; the TCRdb call, TRBD1, lacks DNA for checking. CDR1 and CDR2 (germline): KGHDR, SFDVKD. The CDR3 has 13 amino acids.

The V call is TRBV20-1, the J call TRBJ2-7. Germline-derived CDR1 and CDR2 are DFQATT and SNEGSKA (reference sequence). This CDR3 has 13 residues. Here the CDR3 reads CSARGDPTYEQYF.

J is TRBJ2-1 and V is TRBV5-1; TCRdb's assignment of TRBD2 cannot be checked, as there is no DNA. The CDR3 has 15 residues. Germline V gene sequence: CDR1 SGHRS, CDR2 YFSETQ. The CDR3 loop is CASRTTGIPYNEQFF.

CDR3 amino acids: CASSPNPGRAQETQYF. The genes are TRBV28 and TRBJ2-5; TCRdb names TRBD1, which stays unverified in the absence of DNA. This CDR3 spans 16 amino acids. In germline, CDR1 is MDHEN, CDR2 SYDVKM. Full variable domain (rest looked up from reference TRBV28 and TRBJ2-5): DVKVTQSSRYLVKRTGEKVFLECVQDMDHENMFWYRQDPGLGLRLIYFSYDVKMKEKGDIPEGYSVSREKKERFSLILESASTNQTSMYLCASSPNPGRAQETQYFGPGTRLLVL.

The CDR3 sequence is CASSLEWGVSPLHF. The chain employs TRBV7-9 and TRBJ1-6. The CDR3 runs to 14 residues. The V gene's germline CDR1 is SEHNR and CDR2 FQNEAQ (reference sequence). Using reference TRBV7-9 and TRBJ1-6 for the parts outside the CDR3, the full variable domain is DTGVSQNPRHKITKRGQNVTFRCDPISEHNRLYWYRQTLGQGPEFLTYFQNEAQLEKSRLLSDRFSAERPKGSFSTLEIQRTEQGDSAMYLCASSLEWGVSPLHFGNGTRLTVT.

The genes are TRBV12-3 or TRBV12-4 and TRBJ1-2. The CDR3 extends over 15 amino acids. CDR3 in amino acids: CASSLQETGAYGYTF.

The rearrangement joins TRBV24-1 to TRBJ2-5. The CDR3 length is 14 residues. In germline, CDR1 is KGHDR, CDR2 SFDVKD. This CDR3 reads CATSDPGVQETQYF.

The chain uses TRBV6-1 and TRBJ1-5; TCRdb's D call, TRBD1, is unchecked because there is no DNA. Per the germline V gene, CDR1 is MNHNS and CDR2 is SASEGT. CDR3 length: 14 amino acids. The CDR3 sequence is CASQVGTANQPQHF.

The CDR3 sequence: CASSQVLIRNSGNTIYF. This chain uses TRBV4-2 with TRBJ1-3. In germline, CDR1 is LGHNA, CDR2 YNFKEQ. The CDR3 is 17 residues long.

CDR3 loop: CASREAAYEQYF. This chain links TRBV5-1 with TRBJ2-7. The length of the CDR3 is 12 residues. Per germline, CDR1 SGHRS and CDR2 YFSETQ.

The chain combines TRBV30 with TRBJ1-4. The CDR3 is 15 amino acids. Germline V CDR1 and CDR2: GTSNPN, SVGIG (reference sequence). CDR3 sequence: CAWSVLRATREKLFF.

The J gene is TRBJ2-5, the V gene TRBV2; TCRdb returns TRBD2, unconfirmable since there is no DNA. The CDR3 runs to 15 residues. CDR1 SNHLY and CDR2 FYNNEI come from the germline V gene. CDR3 sequence reads: CASRGTLLGSKTQYF.

The V call is TRBV11-2, the J call TRBJ1-4; no DNA is available, so the TRBD1 call from TCRdb remains unchecked. This CDR3 comprises 18 residues. Germline values: CDR1 SGHAT, CDR2 FQNNGV. The CDR3 sequence is CASSWGQTGGPSREKLFF. The whole variable domain, remainder taken from reference TRBV11-2 and TRBJ1-4, is EAGVAQSPRYKIIEKRQSVAFWCNPISGHATLYWYQQILGQGPKLLIQFQNNGVVDDSQLPKDRFSAERLKGVDSTLKIQPAKLEDSAVYLCASSWGQTGGPSREKLFFGSGTQLSVL.

The chain has TRBV7-2 and TRBJ1-3. Germline V gene data show CDR1 as SGHTA and CDR2 as FQGNSA. This CDR3 region has 15 residues. CDR3 loop: CASSLSISSGNTIYF.

The chain joins TRBV4-2 to TRBJ2-6. The CDR3 contains 15 residues. Looked up from germline, CDR1 is LGHNA and CDR2 is YNFKEQ. CDR3 sequence reads: CASSQAVSGANVLTF.

V and J are TRBV3-1 and TRBJ1-5. Germline CDR1 is LGHDT and CDR2 is YNNKEL (reference sequence). The CDR3 spans 14 residues. The CDR3 sequence is CASSHGERRQPQHF.

The chain employs TRBV11-2 and TRBJ2-1; TCRdb indicates TRBD2, and absent DNA this call remains unverified. Germline V gene sequence: CDR1 SGHAT, CDR2 FQNNGV. This CDR3 has 19 residues. CDR3 region: CASSLNLASGRSSYNEQFF.

The rearrangement uses TRBV7-3 and TRBJ2-7; the TCRdb call, TRBD2, lacks DNA for checking. This CDR3 region has 13 residues. Germline V gene lookup returns CDR1 SGHTA and CDR2 FQGTGA. CDR3 amino acids: CASSLWEGYEQYF.

The rearrangement uses TRBV6-2 or TRBV6-3 and TRBJ1-5. The germline V gene has CDR1 MNHEY and CDR2 SVGEGT. This CDR3 region has 12 residues. This CDR3 is CASSYSTQPQHF.

This sequence joins TRBV10-3 and TRBJ2-3; the TCRdb call, TRBD2, lacks DNA for checking. This CDR3 is 15 amino acids long. In germline, CDR1 is ENHRY, CDR2 SYGVKD. The CDR3 spells CAISSGGSSTDTQYF.

The chain links TRBV5-6 to TRBJ2-7. This CDR3 region has 11 residues. Germline CDR1 SGHDT, CDR2 YYEEEE. The CDR3: CASSLQSEQYF.

The chain has TRBV4-3 and TRBJ2-1; lacking DNA, the TRBD1 call made by TCRdb goes unchecked. This CDR3 is 16 amino acids long. Germline-derived CDR1 and CDR2 are LGHNA and YSLEER. The CDR3 protein is CASSRAGAYSYNEQFF.

This chain links TRBV19 with TRBJ2-3. Germline loops: CDR1 LNHDA, CDR2 SQIVND (reference sequence). The length of the CDR3 is 18 residues. CDR3 region: CASSIALQRRTSTDTQYF. The full variable domain, with the rest looked up from reference TRBV19 and TRBJ2-3, is DGGITQSPKYLFRKEGQNVTLSCEQNLNHDAMYWYRQDPGQGLRLIYYSQIVNDFQKGDIAEGYSVSREKKESFPLTVTSAQKNPTAFYLCASSIALQRRTSTDTQYFGPGTRLTVL.

The rearrangement uses TRBV25-1 and TRBJ2-3; TCRdb designates TRBD1, a call that cannot be tested without DNA. The length of the CDR3 is 14 residues. CDR1 and CDR2 (germline): MGHDK, SYGVNS. The CDR3 is CASSAPGYTDTQYF.